A single T cell receptor (beta chain) is shown here with its context. Its antigen is still unknown. The CDR3 loop spans 17 amino acids. From germline, CDR1 is SGHTA and CDR2 FQGNSA. With 4 bases clipped from V and 0 bases from J, the junction kept 2 bases outside the gene matches. The sample originates from a study of beta chain features in type 1 diabetes. Study-level results: There was no resolution here of whether HLA type influences TCRB rearrangement.

Isolated RNA was reverse transcribed in full, so expressed TCRB transcripts were sequenced. Produced via immunoSEQ multiplex PCR; TCRdb's table is partial and in-frame only. The sample comprises 300,000 to 350,000 clones, less than 10% of which are singletons, and less than 0.45% rests with the top ten. The clonotype comes from a woman between 18 and 29 years old in good health. The gene calls are TRBV7-2 and TRBJ2-3; 15 bases are shared with TRBD2. The sequencing input was central memory CD4+ T cells from blood. The CDR3 reads CASSSGTSGRSTDTQYF. In DNA form, the CDR3 reads TGTGCCAGCAGCTCGGGGACTAGCGGGAGGAGCACAGATACGCAGTATTTT. The whole variable domain, remainder taken from reference TRBV7-2 and TRBJ2-3, is GAGVSQSPSNKVTEKGKDVELRCDPISGHTALYWYRQSLGQGLEFLIYFQGNSAPDKSGLPSDRFSAERTGGSVSTLTIQRTQQEDSAVYLCASSSGTSGRSTDTQYFGPGTRLTVL.